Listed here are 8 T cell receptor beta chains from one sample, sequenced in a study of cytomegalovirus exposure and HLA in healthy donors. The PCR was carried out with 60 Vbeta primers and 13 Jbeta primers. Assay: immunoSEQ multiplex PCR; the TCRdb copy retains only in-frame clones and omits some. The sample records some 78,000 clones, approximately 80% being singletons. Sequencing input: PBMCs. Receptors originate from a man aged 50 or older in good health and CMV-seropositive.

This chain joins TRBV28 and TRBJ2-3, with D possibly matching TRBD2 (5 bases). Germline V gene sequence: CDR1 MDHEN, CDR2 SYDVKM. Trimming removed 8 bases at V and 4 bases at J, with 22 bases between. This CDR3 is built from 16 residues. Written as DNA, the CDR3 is TGTGCCAGCGCCAGATCTGTGGACTCTTGGGCAGATACGCAGTATTTT. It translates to CASARSVDSWADTQYF.

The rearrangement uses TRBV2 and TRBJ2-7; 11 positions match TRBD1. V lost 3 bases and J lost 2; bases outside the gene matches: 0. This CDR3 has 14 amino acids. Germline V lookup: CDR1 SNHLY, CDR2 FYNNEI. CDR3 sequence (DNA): TGTGCCAGCAGTGAGGACAGGGGGCCCTACGAGCAGTACTTC. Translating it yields CASSEDRGPYEQYF.

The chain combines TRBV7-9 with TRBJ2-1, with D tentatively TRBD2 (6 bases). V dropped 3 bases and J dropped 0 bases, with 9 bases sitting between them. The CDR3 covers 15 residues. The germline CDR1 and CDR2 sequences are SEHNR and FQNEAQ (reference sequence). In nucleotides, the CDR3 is TGTGCCAGCAGCTTTGGGCGGGGCTCCTACAATGAGCAGTTCTTC. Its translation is CASSFGRGSYNEQFF.

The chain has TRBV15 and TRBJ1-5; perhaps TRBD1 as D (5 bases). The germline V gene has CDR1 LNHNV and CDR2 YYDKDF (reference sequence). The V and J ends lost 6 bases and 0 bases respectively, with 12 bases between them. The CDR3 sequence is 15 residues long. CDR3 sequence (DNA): TGTGCCACCAGGTTGGCGACAGATAGCAATCAGCCCCAGCATTTT. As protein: CATRLATDSNQPQHF.

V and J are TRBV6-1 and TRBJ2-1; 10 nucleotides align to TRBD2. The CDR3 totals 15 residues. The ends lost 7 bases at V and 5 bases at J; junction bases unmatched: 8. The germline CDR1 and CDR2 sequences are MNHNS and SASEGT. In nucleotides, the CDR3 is TGTGCCAGCACTCCTACTAGCGGGGTCAACAATGAGCAGTTCTTC. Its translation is CASTPTSGVNNEQFF.

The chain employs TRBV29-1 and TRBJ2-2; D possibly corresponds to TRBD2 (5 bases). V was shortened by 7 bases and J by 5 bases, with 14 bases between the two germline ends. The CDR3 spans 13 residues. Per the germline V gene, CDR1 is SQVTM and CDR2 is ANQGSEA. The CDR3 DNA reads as TGCAGCGCCCGCGGGTACGGAACCGGGGAGCTGTTTTTT. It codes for CSARGYGTGELFF.

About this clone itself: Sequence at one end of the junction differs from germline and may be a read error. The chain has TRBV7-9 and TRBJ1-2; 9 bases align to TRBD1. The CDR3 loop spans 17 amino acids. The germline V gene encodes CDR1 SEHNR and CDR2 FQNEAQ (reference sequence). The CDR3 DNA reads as TGTTCCAGCAGCTCGATCGCTCCGGGACAGGGATTTTATGGCTACACCTTC. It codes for CSSSSIAPGQGFYGYTF.

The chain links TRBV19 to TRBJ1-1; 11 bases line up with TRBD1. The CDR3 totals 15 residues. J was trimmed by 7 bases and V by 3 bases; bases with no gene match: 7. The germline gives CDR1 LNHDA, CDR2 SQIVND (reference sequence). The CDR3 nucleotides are TGTGCCAGTAGTATCGGACAGGGGGCACGGGATGAAGCTTTCTTT. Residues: CASSIGQGARDEAFF.